Below are 8 T cell receptor beta chains sequenced from a single sample in a study of blood T cell repertoires in COVID-19. Clones were sequenced by immunoSEQ multiplex PCR, and TCRdb holds only the in-frame ones, with some missing. Among about 300,000 clones listed, about 90% were seen once. Sample: PBMCs or T cells enriched from blood (not recorded which). The receptors stem from a woman aged 50 to 60 who had been exposed to COVID-19.

In DNA, the CDR3 is TGTGCCAGCAGCTTAGAGTGGGGGCACCTCGGCTACACCTTC. It codes for CASSLEWGHLGYTF. This chain uses TRBV7-9 with TRBJ1-2; D might be TRBD1 (6 bases). This CDR3 is 14 amino acids long. Trimming pared 1 base from V and 8 bases from J, leaving 14 bases between. CDR1 is SEHNR, CDR2 FQNEAQ, per germline (reference sequence).

The chain couples TRBV20-1 to TRBJ1-2; D gene uncertain. Germline loops: CDR1 DFQATT, CDR2 SNEGSKA (reference sequence). Trimming left V 5 bases short and J 5 bases short, with 3 bases between. This CDR3 spans 9 amino acids. CDR3 bases: TGCAGTGCTCCATATGGCTACACCTTC. Translating gives CSAPYGYTF.

A word on this clone: Other DNA sequences in the sample encode the same CDR3. The gene calls are TRBV19 and TRBJ1-1; D is perhaps TRBD1 (6 bases). CDR1 is LNHDA and CDR2 is SQIVND in the germline V gene (reference sequence). The CDR3 is made up of 13 amino acids. The ends were cut back, 6 bases at V and 4 bases at J, with 12 bases in the middle. CDR3 coding DNA: TGTGCCAGTAGCATCGACAGGAGCACTGAAGCTTTCTTT. Translating it yields CASSIDRSTEAFF.

V usage is TRBV5-1 and J usage is TRBJ1-4; D is unclear. This CDR3 is built from 14 residues. The V end lost 0 bases, the J end lost 6 bases, and 9 bases lay between the germline ends. CDR1 is SGHRS and CDR2 is YFSETQ in the germline V gene. The CDR3 DNA reads TGCGCCAGCAGCTTGGACGGGATCGATGAAAAACTGTTTTTT. As protein: CASSLDGIDEKLFF.

This chain links TRBV5-5 with TRBJ1-5; 9 bases agree with TRBD1. V shed 0 bases, J shed 7 bases, and the junction held 8 bases outside the gene matches. From germline, CDR1 is SGHKS and CDR2 YYEKEE (reference sequence). The CDR3 totals 16 residues. The CDR3 nucleotides are TGTGCCAGCAGCTTGGCCCCGGGACAGGGTGGACAGCCCCAGCATTTT. As protein: CASSLAPGQGGQPQHF.

This chain connects TRBV5-1 to TRBJ1-1; D may be TRBD1 (6 bases). Germline CDR1 is SGHRS and CDR2 is YFSETQ. V shed 1 base and J shed 1 base, with 11 bases lying between them. The CDR3 consists of 15 residues. CDR3 loop: CASSLIQGQNTEAFF. CDR3 coding DNA: TGCGCCAGCAGCTTGATACAGGGTCAGAACACTGAAGCTTTCTTT.

This chain joins TRBV25-1 and TRBJ2-1, with a weak D call TRBD2 (5 bases). Trimming took 3 bases from V and 4 from J, leaving 10 bases between them. The germline gives CDR1 MGHDK, CDR2 SYGVNS. CDR3 length: 14 amino acids. The CDR3 spells CASSEPREYNEQFF. In nucleotides, the CDR3 is TGTGCCAGCAGTGAGCCCCGGGAATACAATGAGCAGTTCTTC.

This chain connects TRBV28 to TRBJ2-6; 9 nucleotides match TRBD1. Unmatched junction bases numbered 8, after V lost 8 bases and J lost 3 bases. Germline V gene sequence: CDR1 MDHEN, CDR2 SYDVKM. This CDR3 contains 16 residues. The CDR3 region is CASGRTGVFGANVLTF. CDR3 bases: TGTGCCAGCGGGAGGACAGGGGTTTTTGGGGCCAACGTCCTGACTTTC.